The 32 T cell receptor beta chains listed next were all sequenced from one sample in a study of T cell responses to AZD1222 COVID-19 vaccine. TCRdb keeps only in-frame clones here, not all; method: immunoSEQ multiplex PCR. The sample holds 85,000 to 100,000 clones, around 85% seen once. Sequencing used peripheral blood, obtained on day 0 of AZD1222 vaccination. The receptors originated from an adult in good health.

V gene TRBV6-5 combines with J gene TRBJ1-1; TRBD1 matches 7 bases. J gave up 6 bases and V 6 bases, and 13 bases lay outside the gene matches. Germline V gives CDR1 MNHEY, CDR2 SVGAGI. This CDR3 contains 15 residues. CDR3 sequence (DNA): TGTGCCAGCAGGGGTACCGGGACAGACGGGGCTGAAGCTTTCTTT. It yields the protein CASRGTGTDGAEAFF.

This rearrangement joins TRBV7-2 to TRBJ1-1; D uncertain. Trimming pared 4 bases from V and 6 bases from J, leaving 9 bases between. CDR3 length equals 12 residues. The germline V gene encodes CDR1 SGHTA and CDR2 FQGNSA. The CDR3 DNA sequence: TGTGCCAGCAGCTCTCGGACGGCTGAAGCTTTCTTT. Its protein is CASSSRTAEAFF.

This clone has more than one count but fewer than ten. This chain links TRBV30 with TRBJ1-3, with D uncertain. The germline CDR1 and CDR2 sequences are GTSNPN and SVGIG (reference sequence). CDR3 length: 13 amino acids. The CDR3 here is CASQVVSGNTIYF. In DNA, the CDR3 is TGTGCTTCCCAGGTCGTCTCTGGAAACACCATATATTTT.

The chain links TRBV3-1 (or the pseudogene TRBV3-2) to TRBJ2-5; a possible D gene is TRBD1 (5 bases). Deletions cut 1 base from V and 0 bases from J, with 9 bases between. Germline assignment: CDR1 LGHDT and CDR2 YNNKEL (reference sequence). The CDR3 has 15 residues. The CDR3 is CASSQGQQDQETQYF. CDR3 sequence (DNA): TGTGCCAGCAGCCAAGGACAGCAAGACCAAGAGACCCAGTACTTC.

This chain uses TRBV5-5 with TRBJ1-2; D unresolved. V lost 5 bases and J lost 4, with 21 bases in between. Germline loops: CDR1 SGHKS, CDR2 YYEKEE (reference sequence). This CDR3 spans 16 amino acids. The CDR3 here is CASSLDLLLGVYGYTF. The CDR3 DNA reads as TGTGCCAGCAGTCTGGACCTCCTCCTTGGGGTCTATGGCTACACCTTC.

The chain has TRBV11-2 and TRBJ2-5; tentative D call: TRBD1 (7 bases). Germline CDR1 is SGHAT and CDR2 is FQNNGV. The CDR3 loop spans 14 amino acids. Trimming shortened V by 5 bases and J by 4 bases, and 14 bases separated the two germline ends. CDR3 amino acids: CASSQGGRGETQYF. The CDR3 DNA reads as TGTGCCAGCAGCCAGGGGGGTCGAGGAGAGACCCAGTACTTC.

This clone showed up just a few times. The V gene is TRBV4-1, the J gene TRBJ1-2; the D is unclear. Germline V gene lookup returns CDR1 MGHRA and CDR2 YSYEKL. The germline V and J ends were trimmed by 0 bases and 6 bases, with 8 bases remaining between them. The CDR3 has 13 residues. Written as DNA, the CDR3 is TGCGCCAGCAGCCAAGAAGGCGGCCATGGCTACACCTTC. Residues: CASSQEGGHGYTF.

The gene calls are TRBV3-1 (or the pseudogene TRBV3-2) and TRBJ2-3; D uncertain. V gave up 4 bases and J gave up 8 bases, with 10 bases separating them. Germline values: CDR1 LGHDT, CDR2 YNNKEL (reference sequence). CDR3 size: 12 residues. CDR3: CASSPIKGTQYF. CDR3 DNA: TGTGCCAGCAGCCCAATTAAGGGTACGCAGTATTTT.

A single count supports this clone. This chain connects TRBV24-1 to TRBJ2-5; 7 bases fit TRBD1. The trim removed 4 bases at V and 5 bases at J, leaving 6 bases unmatched. Germline V CDR1 and CDR2: KGHDR, SFDVKD. This CDR3 spans 14 amino acids. Here the CDR3 reads CATSDQGVPETQYF. DNA of the CDR3: TGTGCCACCAGTGACCAGGGGGTCCCCGAGACCCAGTACTTC.

The count of this clone is one. Other DNA sequences from this sample encode an identical CDR3 as well. This rearrangement joins TRBV5-1 to TRBJ1-4; 7 nucleotides agree with TRBD1. There are 14 residues in the CDR3. Germline trimming cut 0 bases from V and 4 bases from J; bases unmatched to any gene: 0. CDR1 and CDR2 from the germline V gene are SGHRS and YFSETQ. CDR3 in amino acids: CASSLGQGNEKLFF. CDR3 coding DNA: TGCGCCAGCAGCTTGGGACAGGGTAATGAAAAACTGTTTTTT.

The chain couples TRBV7-2 to TRBJ2-5; perhaps TRBD1 as D (5 bases). CDR1 is SGHTA, CDR2 FQGNSA, per germline. V was trimmed by 1 base and J by 5 bases, leaving 14 bases between them. The CDR3 contains 15 residues. This chain's CDR3 is CASSLVGLTGETQYF. CDR3 DNA sequence: TGTGCCAGCAGCTTAGTGGGGCTAACAGGCGAGACCCAGTACTTC. The full variable domain, with the rest looked up from reference TRBV7-2 and TRBJ2-5, is GAGVSQSPSNKVTEKGKDVELRCDPISGHTALYWYRQSLGQGLEFLIYFQGNSAPDKSGLPSDRFSAERTGGSVSTLTIQRTQQEDSAVYLCASSLVGLTGETQYFGPGTRLLVL.

The chain carries TRBV12-3 or TRBV12-4 and TRBJ1-5, with D uncertain. With 4 bases removed from V and 7 bases from J, the gap between germline ends came to 8 bases. The CDR3 extends over 12 amino acids. The CDR3 DNA follows: TGTGCCAGCAGTTATGGGGAACAGCCCCAGCATTTT. As protein: CASSYGEQPQHF.

J is TRBJ2-7 and V is TRBV30, with 7 bases fitting TRBD2. Germline V gene sequence: CDR1 GTSNPN, CDR2 SVGIG (reference sequence). CDR3 length equals 15 residues. V lost 3 bases to trimming and J lost 4 bases; unmatched junction nucleotides: 12. CDR3 nucleotide sequence: TGTGCCTGGAGGCGGGGGAACAGTGGGAGGTACGAGCAGTACTTC. This codes for CAWRRGNSGRYEQYF.

This chain uses TRBV5-5 with TRBJ1-6; 10 bases line up with TRBD1. CDR3 length: 15 amino acids. After removal of 3 bases from V and 7 bases from J, the junction contained 4 bases not matched to a gene. Germline CDR1 SGHKS, CDR2 YYEKEE (reference sequence). CDR3 nucleotide sequence: TGTGCCAGCAGCTACGGGACAGGGGACAATTCACCCCTCCACTTT. Its translation: CASSYGTGDNSPLHF.

This chain joins TRBV29-1 and TRBJ1-1; tentatively, D is TRBD1 (5 bases). CDR3 size: 12 residues. Deletions cut 4 bases from V and 4 bases from J, with 10 bases between. Germline V gives CDR1 SQVTM, CDR2 ANQGSEA. Written as DNA, the CDR3 is TGCAGCGTTGTCAGGGCAAGCACTGAAGCTTTCTTT. This gives the protein CSVVRASTEAFF.

The chain has TRBV19 and TRBJ1-1; 7 nucleotides agree with TRBD1. J was trimmed by 1 base and V by 0 bases; bases with no gene match: 5. The CDR3 loop spans 16 amino acids. From germline, CDR1 is LNHDA and CDR2 SQIVND (reference sequence). In DNA form, the CDR3 reads TGTGCCAGTAGTATAGAGACAGGGTTGGGGAACACTGAAGCTTTCTTT. Encoded protein: CASSIETGLGNTEAFF.

The J gene is TRBJ2-7, the V gene TRBV19, with 7 bases lining up with TRBD2. The CDR3 is made up of 16 amino acids. J lost 0 bases, V lost 1 base, and 6 bases had no gene match. Germline V gene data show CDR1 as LNHDA and CDR2 as SQIVND (reference sequence). The CDR3 sequence: CASSIGPAGSSYEQYF. CDR3 nucleotide sequence: TGTGCCAGTAGTATAGGCCCAGCGGGGAGCTCCTACGAGCAGTACTTC.

The chain combines TRBV27 with TRBJ2-1, with TRBD2 matching over 9 bases. This CDR3 is 14 amino acids long. Germline-derived CDR1 and CDR2 are MNHEY and SMNVEV (reference sequence). The V segment lost 3 bases and the J segment 6 bases; nucleotides outside the gene matches: 3. In DNA, the CDR3 is TGTGCCAGCAGTTTTACTAGCGGGTTCAATGAGCAGTTCTTC. Encoded protein: CASSFTSGFNEQFF.

The chain uses TRBV21-1 and TRBJ2-3; the table calls TRBD1, which could not be checked here. TRBV21-1 is a recognized pseudogene. The CDR3 spans 16 residues. For the CDR3, the DNA is TGTGCCAGCAGACTCGCTCCGGACAGGGGAACAGATACGCAGTATTTT. Encoded protein: CASRLAPDRGTDTQYF.

The V gene is TRBV7-9, the J gene TRBJ2-1; tentatively, D is TRBD1 or TRBD2 (5 bases each). The CDR3 runs 15 residues. The V end was cut by 7 bases, the J end by 8 bases, with 21 bases between. The germline CDR1 and CDR2 sequences are SEHNR and FQNEAQ (reference sequence). The CDR3 is CASTKEGFVGDEQFF. The CDR3 nucleotides are TGTGCCAGCACCAAAGAGGGTTTCGTGGGGGATGAGCAGTTCTTC.

The gene calls are TRBV6-5 and TRBJ2-7; D unresolved. The germline CDR1 and CDR2 sequences are MNHEY and SVGAGI. V was shortened by 8 bases and J by 5 bases, with 16 bases between the two germline ends. The CDR3 extends over 13 amino acids. The CDR3 region has the DNA TGTGCCAGCGCCCCGCACTTGACGAACGAGCAGTACTTC. Encoded protein: CASAPHLTNEQYF.

The chain joins TRBV5-6 to TRBJ1-3; D may be TRBD1 (6 bases). Germline V gene sequence: CDR1 SGHDT, CDR2 YYEEEE. V lost 0 bases to trimming and J lost 0 bases, with 7 bases between them. This CDR3 has 15 amino acids. The DNA of the CDR3 is TGTGCCAGCAGCTTGGGGACAGCCTCTGGAAACACCATATATTTT. Translated, it gives CASSLGTASGNTIYF.

The chain is built from TRBV6-6 and TRBJ1-1; 9 bases match TRBD1. Losses at the gene ends were 4 bases for V and 9 bases for J; bases not matched to a gene: 9. CDR3 length: 14 amino acids. In germline, CDR1 is MNHNY, CDR2 SVGAGI (reference sequence). CDR3 loop: CASSLNSGQGQAFF. The CDR3, as DNA: TGTGCCAGCAGTTTAAATTCGGGACAGGGCCAAGCTTTCTTT.

V gene TRBV7-9 combines with J gene TRBJ1-2, with D perhaps matching TRBD1 (5 bases). Germline CDR1 reads SEHNR; CDR2 reads FQNEAQ (reference sequence). This CDR3 has 12 residues. Trimming cost V 3 bases and J 6 bases, with 8 bases left between them. CDR3 nucleotide sequence: TGTGCCAGCAGCTTTAACAGGAATGGCTACACCTTC. Translation gives CASSFNRNGYTF.

This clone has only one observation. This sequence joins TRBV2 and TRBJ1-3; 7 bases are a match to TRBD1. In germline, CDR1 is SNHLY, CDR2 FYNNEI. This CDR3 has 15 residues. With 6 bases clipped from V and 2 bases from J, the junction kept 7 bases outside the gene matches. The CDR3 sequence is CASRGDSYPGNTIYF. Written as DNA, the CDR3 is TGTGCCAGCAGGGGGGACAGCTACCCTGGAAACACCATATATTTT.

The V call is TRBV10-3, the J call TRBJ2-3, with 11 positions matching TRBD2. The CDR3 totals 15 residues. Germline values: CDR1 ENHRY, CDR2 SYGVKD. J lost 5 bases, V lost 4 bases, and 5 bases had no gene match. CDR3 in DNA: TGTGCCATCAGTGGAGGGACTAGCGGTGTAGATACGCAGTATTTT. Its translation: CAISGGTSGVDTQYF.

This chain joins TRBV2 and TRBJ2-7; 12 bases are a match to TRBD2. With 7 bases clipped from V and 3 bases from J, the junction kept 10 bases outside the gene matches. Germline values: CDR1 SNHLY, CDR2 FYNNEI. The CDR3 extends over 16 amino acids. CDR3 bases: TGTGCCAGCACGCTTCTGGCTAGCGGGGGGGTCTACGAGCAGTACTTC. It is translated as CASTLLASGGVYEQYF.

The chain uses TRBV7-2 and TRBJ2-2; 11 positions match TRBD2. The CDR3 length is 18 residues. Germline V gene lookup returns CDR1 SGHTA and CDR2 FQGNSA. V shed 5 bases, J shed 4 bases, and the junction held 12 bases outside the gene matches. The CDR3 DNA is TGTGCCAGCAGCCCCCTACCCGCTAGCGGGAGGCTCACCGGGGAGCTGTTTTTT. The encoded protein is CASSPLPASGRLTGELFF.

V and J are TRBV7-9 and TRBJ2-7, with unresolved D. V lost 3 bases and J lost 3, with 15 bases in between. The CDR3 loop spans 15 amino acids. In germline, CDR1 is SEHNR, CDR2 FQNEAQ (reference sequence). DNA for the CDR3: TGTGCCAGCAGCTTGGGCAAGGTTTCAAACTACGAGCAGTACTTC. It encodes CASSLGKVSNYEQYF.

The gene calls are TRBV3-1 (or the pseudogene TRBV3-2) and TRBJ1-1; TRBD1 might be the D (6 bases). The CDR3 is 13 residues long. Germline V gene sequence: CDR1 LGHDT, CDR2 YNNKEL (reference sequence). V lost 4 bases to trimming and J lost 10 bases, with 16 bases between them. The CDR3 coding sequence is TGTGCCAGCAGCCCGCACCGGGACAAGGGAGCTTTCTTT. Protein sequence: CASSPHRDKGAFF.

This chain uses TRBV5-6 with TRBJ2-4, with 7 bases aligning to TRBD1. The length of the CDR3 is 14 residues. Germline loops: CDR1 SGHDT, CDR2 YYEEEE. V was pared by 6 bases and J by 1 base, with 4 bases of the junction left unmatched. The CDR3 DNA follows: TGTGCCAGCAACGAACAGGGGGCCAAAAACATTCAGTACTTC. Residues: CASNEQGAKNIQYF.

The J gene is TRBJ2-7, the V gene TRBV6-5; tentative D call: TRBD1 (6 bases). Germline CDR1 is MNHEY and CDR2 is SVGAGI. Trimming pared 6 bases from V and 3 bases from J, leaving 18 bases between. This CDR3 is built from 15 residues. The CDR3 loop reads CASRLDRNKYYEQYF. The CDR3 DNA follows: TGTGCCAGCAGACTCGACAGGAACAAATACTACGAGCAGTACTTC.